The sequence of this T cell receptor beta chain was determined in a study of T cells in localized non-small cell lung cancer. Germline assignment: CDR1 SGHTA and CDR2 FQGNSA. The CDR3 is 15 amino acids. Trimming stripped 5 bases from V and 2 bases from J, with 16 bases between. Profiled with immunoSEQ multiplex PCR; TCRdb holds only in-frame clones, not every one. The sample has tens of thousands of clones; about 88% are singletons. The sample here was peripheral blood, taken before any cancer treatment. The V and J genes are TRBV7-2 and TRBJ2-7; D may be TRBD1 (6 bases). The receptor was derived from an older female donor with stage I squamous cell lung carcinoma. The CDR3, as DNA: TGTGCCAGCAGCCCAGACAGGACACCCACCTACGAGCAGTACTTC. Protein: CASSPDRTPTYEQYF.